The T cell receptor (beta chain) described here comes from a study of blood T cell repertoires in COVID-19. Assay: immunoSEQ multiplex PCR; the TCRdb copy retains only in-frame clones and omits some. The data contain around 300,000 clones, about 91% of them singletons. Sequenced sample: peripheral blood. This TCR derives from a woman younger than 45 with COVID-19, enrolled during active disease.

The CDR3 DNA reads as TGTGCCAGTACCCCGGGTATGGTCATGAACACTGAAGCTTTCTTT. Translation: CASTPGMVMNTEAFF. This chain uses TRBV19 with TRBJ1-1; D is unclear. The V gene lost 7 bases and the J gene lost 0 bases, with 15 bases spanning the gap. This CDR3 spans 15 amino acids. The germline V gene has CDR1 LNHDA and CDR2 SQIVND (reference sequence).